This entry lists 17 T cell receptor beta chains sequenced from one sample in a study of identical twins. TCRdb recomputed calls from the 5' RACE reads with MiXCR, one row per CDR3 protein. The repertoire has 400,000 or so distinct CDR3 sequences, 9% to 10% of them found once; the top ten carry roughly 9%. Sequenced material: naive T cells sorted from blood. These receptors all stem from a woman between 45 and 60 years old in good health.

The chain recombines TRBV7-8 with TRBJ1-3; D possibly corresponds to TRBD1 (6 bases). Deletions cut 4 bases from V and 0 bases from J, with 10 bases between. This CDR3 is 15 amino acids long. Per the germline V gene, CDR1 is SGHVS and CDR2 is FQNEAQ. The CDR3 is CASSSNRVSGNTIYF. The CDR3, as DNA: TGTGCCAGCAGCTCGAACAGGGTCTCTGGAAACACCATATATTTT.

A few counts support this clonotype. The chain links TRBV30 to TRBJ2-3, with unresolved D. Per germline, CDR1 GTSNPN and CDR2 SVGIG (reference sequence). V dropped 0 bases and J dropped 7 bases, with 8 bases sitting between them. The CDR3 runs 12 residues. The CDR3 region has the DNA TGTGCCTGGAGTGTAATTCCGAATACGCAGTATTTT. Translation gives CAWSVIPNTQYF.

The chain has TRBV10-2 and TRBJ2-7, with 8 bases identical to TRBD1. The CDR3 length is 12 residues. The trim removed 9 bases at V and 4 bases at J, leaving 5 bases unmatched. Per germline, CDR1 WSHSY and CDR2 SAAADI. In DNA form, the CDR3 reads TGCGCCAGTGGGACAGGAAAATACGAGCAGTACTTC. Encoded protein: CASGTGKYEQYF.

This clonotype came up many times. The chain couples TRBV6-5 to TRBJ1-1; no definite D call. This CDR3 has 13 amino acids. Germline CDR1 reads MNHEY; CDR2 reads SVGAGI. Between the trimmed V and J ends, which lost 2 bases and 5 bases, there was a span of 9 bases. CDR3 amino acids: CASSYAGQTEAFF. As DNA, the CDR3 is TGTGCCAGCAGTTACGCCGGTCAGACTGAAGCTTTCTTT.

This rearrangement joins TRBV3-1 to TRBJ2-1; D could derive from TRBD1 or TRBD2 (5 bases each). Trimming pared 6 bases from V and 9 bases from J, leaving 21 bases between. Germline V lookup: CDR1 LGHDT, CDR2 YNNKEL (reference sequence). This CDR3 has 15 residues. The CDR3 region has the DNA TGTGCCAGCAGTCGAAAGGGGAGTGGCCTGGCTGAGCAGTTCTTC. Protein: CASSRKGSGLAEQFF.

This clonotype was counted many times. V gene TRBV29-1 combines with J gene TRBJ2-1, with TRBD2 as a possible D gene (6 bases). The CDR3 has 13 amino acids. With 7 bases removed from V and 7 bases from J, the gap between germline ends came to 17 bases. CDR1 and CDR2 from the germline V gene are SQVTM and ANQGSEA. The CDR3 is CSGGTWGENEQFF. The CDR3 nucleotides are TGCAGCGGAGGGACTTGGGGGGAGAATGAGCAGTTCTTC.

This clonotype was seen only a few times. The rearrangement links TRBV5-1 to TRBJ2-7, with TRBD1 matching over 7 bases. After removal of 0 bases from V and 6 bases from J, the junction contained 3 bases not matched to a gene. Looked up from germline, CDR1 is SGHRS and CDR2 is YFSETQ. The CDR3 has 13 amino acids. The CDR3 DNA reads TGCGCCAGCAGCTTGGGACAGGGCGGCGAGCAGTACGTC. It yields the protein CASSLGQGGEQYV.

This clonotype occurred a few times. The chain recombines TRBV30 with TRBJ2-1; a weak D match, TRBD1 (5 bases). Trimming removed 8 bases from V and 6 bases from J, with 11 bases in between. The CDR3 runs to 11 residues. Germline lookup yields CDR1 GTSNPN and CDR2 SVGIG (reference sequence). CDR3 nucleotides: TGTGCCGGACATCGGCTCAATGAGCAGTTCTTC. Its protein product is CAGHRLNEQFF.

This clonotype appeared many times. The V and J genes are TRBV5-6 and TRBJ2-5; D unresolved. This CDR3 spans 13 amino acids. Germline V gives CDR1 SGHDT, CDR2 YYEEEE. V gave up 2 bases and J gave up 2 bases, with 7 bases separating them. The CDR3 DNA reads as TGTGCCAGCAGCTTAGTCGCACAAGAGACCCAGTACTTC. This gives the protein CASSLVAQETQYF.

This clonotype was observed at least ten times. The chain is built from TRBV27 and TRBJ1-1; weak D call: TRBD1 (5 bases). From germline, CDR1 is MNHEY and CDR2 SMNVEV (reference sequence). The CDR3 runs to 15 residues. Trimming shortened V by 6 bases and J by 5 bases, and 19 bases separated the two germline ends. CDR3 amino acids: CASREGTGPGTEAFF. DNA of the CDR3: TGTGCCAGCAGAGAGGGCACAGGCCCGGGGACTGAAGCTTTCTTT.

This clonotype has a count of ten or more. This CDR3 is CASSRQGSAQPQHF. Written as DNA, the CDR3 is TGCGCCAGCAGTCGACAGGGGTCGGCTCAGCCCCAGCATTTT. This chain links TRBV4-1 with TRBJ1-5, with 8 bases lining up with TRBD1. The CDR3 is 14 amino acids. The germline V gene encodes CDR1 MGHRA and CDR2 YSYEKL. V was pared by 6 bases and J by 6 bases, with 7 bases of the junction left unmatched.

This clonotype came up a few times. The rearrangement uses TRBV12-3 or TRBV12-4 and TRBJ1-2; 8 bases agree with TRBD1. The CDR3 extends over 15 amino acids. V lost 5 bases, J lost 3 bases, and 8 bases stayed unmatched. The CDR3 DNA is TGTGCCAGCAGTCGATCCGGGACAGGCTACTATGGCTACACCTTC. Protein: CASSRSGTGYYGYTF.

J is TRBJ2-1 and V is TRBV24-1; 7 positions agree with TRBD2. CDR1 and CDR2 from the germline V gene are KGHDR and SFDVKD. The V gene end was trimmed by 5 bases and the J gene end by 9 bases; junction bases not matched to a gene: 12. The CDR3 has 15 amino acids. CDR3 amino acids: CATSAFQRGGAEQFF. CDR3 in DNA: TGTGCCACCAGTGCCTTTCAACGGGGAGGGGCTGAGCAGTTCTTC.

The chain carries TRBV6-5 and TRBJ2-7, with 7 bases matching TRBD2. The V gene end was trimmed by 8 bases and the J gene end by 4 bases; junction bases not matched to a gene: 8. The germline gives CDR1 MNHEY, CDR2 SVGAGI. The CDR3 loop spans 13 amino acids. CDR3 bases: TGTGCCAGCGCGGCGGGAGTCTTATACGAGCAGTACTTC. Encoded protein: CASAAGVLYEQYF.

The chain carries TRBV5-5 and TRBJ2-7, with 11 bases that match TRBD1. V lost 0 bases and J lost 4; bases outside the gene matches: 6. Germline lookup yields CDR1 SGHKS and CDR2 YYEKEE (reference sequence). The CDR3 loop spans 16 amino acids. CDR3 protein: CASSLVPGQGGYEQYF. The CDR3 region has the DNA TGTGCCAGCAGCTTGGTACCGGGACAGGGGGGGTACGAGCAGTACTTC. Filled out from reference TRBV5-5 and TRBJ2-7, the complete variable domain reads DAGVTQSPTHLIKTRGQQVTLRCSPISGHKSVSWYQQVLGQGPQFIFQYYEKEERGRGNFPDRFSARQFPNYSSELNVNALLLGDSALYLCASSLVPGQGGYEQYFGPGTRLTVT.

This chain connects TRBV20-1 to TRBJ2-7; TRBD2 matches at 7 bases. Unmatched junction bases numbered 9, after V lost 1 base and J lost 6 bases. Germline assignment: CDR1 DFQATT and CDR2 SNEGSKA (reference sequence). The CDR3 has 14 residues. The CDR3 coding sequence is TGCAGTGCTAGAGGGGGAGGGCCCCCTACCGAGCAGTACTTC. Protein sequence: CSARGGGPPTEQYF.

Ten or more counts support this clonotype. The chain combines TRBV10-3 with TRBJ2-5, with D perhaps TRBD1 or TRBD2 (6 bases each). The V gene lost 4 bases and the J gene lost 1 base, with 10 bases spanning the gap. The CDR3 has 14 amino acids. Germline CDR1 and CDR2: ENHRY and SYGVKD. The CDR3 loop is CAISGGARQETQYF. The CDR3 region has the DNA TGTGCCATCAGTGGGGGGGCGCGCCAAGAGACCCAGTACTTC.